The T cell receptor beta chain under discussion was sequenced for a study of blood T cell repertoires in COVID-19. V dropped 0 bases and J dropped 7; count of bases not matched to a gene: 3. There are 13 residues in the CDR3. Germline V lookup: CDR1 SGHRS, CDR2 YFSETQ. This clone was observed a single time. Other DNA variants within this sample encode the same CDR3. Study processing details: Amplifying reference gene primers gave estimates of nucleated cell counts. The protocol was immunoSEQ multiplex PCR, while the TCRdb copy is restricted to in-frame clones and leaves out a portion. The D gene and trimming were derived from the DNA, and the V and J assignments and clone size from that table. The data show 350,000 to 450,000 clones, around 87% seen once.

Sequencing was done on a sample of peripheral blood. The sequence was collected from a woman aged 55-75 years with COVID-19, enrolled during active disease. This chain links TRBV5-1 with TRBJ1-2, with 7 positions matching TRBD1. CDR3 amino acids: CASSLEGAGGYTF. CDR3 coding DNA: TGCGCCAGCAGCTTGGAGGGGGCCGGTGGCTACACCTTC.